This T cell receptor beta chain was recovered during a study of blood T cell repertoires in COVID-19 (dated by TCRdb to the early 2020s). With regard to the full study: Samples from collaborators originated in the United States, Italy and Spain and spanned both the acute and convalescent phases of COVID-19. The prospective study material was composed of cDNA or gDNA derived from T cells, B-cell-depleted T cells, or PBMCs. The dataset comprised deeply sampled blood TCRbeta repertoires from subjects exposed to, actively infected with, or recovered from COVID-19. The repertoires were released in a freely available public database meant as a resource for research on the immune response to SARS-CoV-2. Samples were obtained from the ongoing ImmuneRACE study (first 160 participants) and from about 1,300 subjects provided by 6 global collaborators. The sample metadata nearly always contained a de-identified subject ID, COVID-19 status, age in years and sex. Where available, HLA class I and class II types were obtained from metadata supplied by the sample provider rather than from assay-based typing.

The CDR3 starts with the cysteine, ends with the phenylalanine, and has 14 residues. The entry retains the CDR3 DNA only, 42 bases that are in frame from base 1. V has 7 bases trimmed and J has 5 bases trimmed; junction bases matching no gene number 5. Via the germline V gene, CDR1 is MGHDK and CDR2 SYGVNS. The immunoSEQ Assay, a bias-controlled multiplex PCR, was used to amplify TCRbeta CDR3 regions from genomic DNA. Per the authors' processing: Nucleated cell counts per sample were estimated from amplification of reference gene primers within the assay. Sequence reads were collapsed and filtered to measure the absolute abundance of every unique TCRbeta CDR3 rearrangement. For each sample, productive Simpson clonality was calculated by taking the square root of Simpson's diversity index across productive rearrangements. The table was pulled from immuneACCESS by TCRdb, which kept in-frame rearrangements only. Such tables lose some clones; where checked, under half of the loss comes from unresolved V genes, and the rest has no known cause. That table gives V, J and clone size, and the DNA gave D and trimming. For this sample the table gives some 170,000 clones, of which roughly four fifths were detected only once. The ten largest clones add up to roughly 11% of the sample.

On this clone: There is no known antigen for this receptor. Per-base qualities were not stored, and no clone one base away is much larger.

Whole blood was collected in K2EDTA tubes by collaborating institutions according to the institutions' own protocols. For TCRbeta analysis, collaborator samples were shipped as frozen whole blood, as isolated PBMCs, or as DNA extracted from either sample type. The paper as a whole reports these results and caveats: Clinical and demographic metadata were provided uncurated, with the amount varying by source and participant.

Recombination joined TRBV25-1 with TRBJ2-1, with TRBD2 identical over 10 junction bases. The sample taken for sequencing was peripheral blood. This clonotype originated in a human donor in a cohort sampled during active COVID-19. The CDR3: CASIGTSANNEQFF. The DNA reads TGTGCCAGCATAGGGACTAGCGCTAACAATGAGCAGTTCTTC.